This TCR beta chain was sequenced for a study of blood T cells in healthy people across ages. Germline V lookup: CDR1 DFQATT, CDR2 SNEGSKA (reference sequence). The CDR3 is 17 residues long. V was clipped by 2 bases and J by 7 bases; unmatched bases: 12. The study's findings and limits: In long-lived donors, naive CD4+ cell counts and diversity exceeded those of aged donors. The authors considered diversity estimates from one million T cells to be underestimates. Unsorted PBMCs ruled out conclusive naive versus antigen-experienced comparison.

The use of a sample-barcoded 5' primer and a J-beta primer mix characterized a second PCR of roughly 6 to 11 cycles. Researchers report that a template-switch adaptor with 12 random nucleotides tagged each cDNA molecule. MiXCR was run by TCRdb on the 5' RACE reads, yielding one entry per CDR3 protein. Of around 1,700,000 distinct CDR3 sequences listed, under 30% are singletons. About this clonotype: Its target is not known.

Material for sequencing was blood. This chain uses TRBV20-1 with TRBJ1-5; 12 bases line up with TRBD1. The receptor was derived from a woman aged 25 to 39 in good health. CDR3 region: CSARTGTGGARQQPQHF. For the CDR3, the DNA is TGCAGTGCTAGAACCGGGACAGGGGGCGCGAGGCAACAGCCCCAGCATTTT.